The next 23 T cell receptor beta chains were all read from a single sample in a study of tumour-infiltrating T cells in Burkitt lymphoma. TCRdb's copy holds only in-frame clones and misses some; the assay was immunoSEQ multiplex PCR. The sample includes around 13,000 clones, over 75% seen only once; the top ten take over 1.2%. The material sequenced was tumor tissue. Receptors were obtained from a human donor with diffuse large B-cell lymphoma.

In the case of this clone: Other DNA sequences in this specimen translate into the identical CDR3. The chain employs TRBV9 and TRBJ2-3, with D unresolved. Germline-derived CDR1 and CDR2 are SGDLS and YYNGEE. V lost 1 base to trimming and J lost 0 bases, with 6 bases between them. The CDR3 loop spans 14 amino acids. The CDR3 here is CASSVSGSTDTQYF. CDR3 in DNA: TGTGCCAGCAGCGTAAGTGGGAGCACAGATACGCAGTATTTT.

The chain joins TRBV6-6 to TRBJ2-7; D gene unclear. CDR3 size: 11 residues. Trimming took 6 bases from V and 3 from J, leaving 6 bases between them. Germline V gives CDR1 MNHNY, CDR2 SVGAGI (reference sequence). The CDR3 region is CASSHSYEQYF. In nucleotides, the CDR3 is TGTGCCAGCAGCCACAGCTACGAGCAGTACTTC.

The chain recombines TRBV5-6 with TRBJ1-4, with 7 bases identical to TRBD1. Trimming took 4 bases from V and 8 from J; bases not matched to a gene: 8. Per germline, CDR1 SGHDT and CDR2 YYEEEE. The CDR3 totals 14 residues. The chain's CDR3 is CASSIQGIEEKLFF. CDR3 nucleotides: TGTGCCAGCAGCATACAGGGGATAGAAGAAAAACTGTTTTTT.

The rearrangement uses TRBV7-2 and TRBJ1-1; D not certain. The CDR3 spans 13 residues. V gave up 2 bases and J gave up 8 bases, with 12 bases separating them. Germline V gene lookup returns CDR1 SGHTA and CDR2 FQGNSA. CDR3 region: CASSLTHLLEAFF. In DNA form, the CDR3 reads TGTGCCAGCAGCTTAACTCACCTCCTAGAAGCTTTCTTT.

This clone occurred once. The chain carries TRBV18 and TRBJ2-3; D may be TRBD1 or TRBD2 (6 bases each). CDR1 KGHSH and CDR2 LQKENI come from the germline V gene. With 0 bases removed from V and 4 bases from J, the gap between germline ends came to 8 bases. This CDR3 comprises 14 residues. CDR3 protein: CASSPPGGPDTQYF. CDR3 DNA sequence: TGTGCCAGCTCACCACCGGGGGGCCCAGATACGCAGTATTTT.

This chain uses TRBV9 with TRBJ2-3; D call uncertain. Germline V gene sequence: CDR1 SGDLS, CDR2 YYNGEE. The CDR3 has 18 residues. V lost 0 bases and J lost 3, with 20 bases in between. This chain's CDR3 is CASSVARSSRTETDTQYF. The DNA for the CDR3 is TGTGCCAGCAGCGTAGCTCGCAGTAGTCGGACGGAAACAGATACGCAGTATTTT. The whole variable domain, filled in from reference TRBV9 and TRBJ2-3, reads DSGVTQTPKHLITATGQRVTLRCSPRSGDLSVYWYQQSLDQGLQFLIQYYNGEERAKGNILERFSAQQFPDLHSELNLSSLELGDSALYFCASSVARSSRTETDTQYFGPGTRLTVL.

J is TRBJ1-5 and V is TRBV7-8; 7 nucleotides align to TRBD1. The CDR3 covers 15 residues. Germline CDR1 reads SGHVS; CDR2 reads FQNEAQ. The V gene end was trimmed by 5 bases and the J gene end by 5 bases; junction bases not matched to a gene: 9. CDR3 nucleotide sequence: TGTGCCAGCAGCGGACAACAGGGGTTACATCAGCCCCAGCATTTT. This translates into CASSGQQGLHQPQHF.

This clone was detected only a few times. This chain links TRBV27 with TRBJ2-7; TRBD1 matches at 9 bases. The CDR3 length is 16 residues. Germline CDR1 and CDR2: MNHEY and SMNVEV (reference sequence). Trimming at V came to 5 bases and at J to 1 base, leaving 9 bases not matched to a gene. The DNA of the CDR3 is TGTGCCAGCAGTCCAGCAGGAGGGACAGGGTCCTACGAGCAGTACTTC. This sequence encodes CASSPAGGTGSYEQYF.

This clone has just one count. The chain joins TRBV6-1 to TRBJ1-1; 7 bases agree with TRBD1. V shed 8 bases, J shed 5 bases, and the junction held 14 bases outside the gene matches. The CDR3 extends over 15 amino acids. Per the germline V gene, CDR1 is MNHNS and CDR2 is SASEGT. The CDR3 region is CASRPPTQGGTEAFF. The CDR3 nucleotides are TGTGCCAGCCGACCTCCAACTCAGGGGGGAACTGAAGCTTTCTTT.

The V call is TRBV4-3, the J call TRBJ2-6; unclear D gene. Germline lookup yields CDR1 LGHNA and CDR2 YSLEER. This CDR3 comprises 19 residues. Trimming pared 1 base from V and 0 bases from J, leaving 16 bases between. CDR3 in DNA: TGCGCCAGCAGCCAAGTTCCGCCAGGACCATTCTCTGGGGCCAACGTCCTGACTTTC. It translates to CASSQVPPGPFSGANVLTF.

A few counts support this clone. In DNA form, the CDR3 reads TGCGCCAGCAGCCAAGATCAGATGGGCAAGGGGCGAGACATTCAGTACTTC. Residues: CASSQDQMGKGRDIQYF. The rearrangement uses TRBV4-3 and TRBJ2-4; weak D call: TRBD1 (5 bases). Germline CDR1 is LGHNA and CDR2 is YSLEER. V shed 0 bases and J shed 8 bases, with 20 bases lying between them. The CDR3 has 17 amino acids.

This chain links TRBV5-6 with TRBJ1-1, with unresolved D. V shed 2 bases and J shed 2 bases, with 10 bases lying between them. Germline V gene lookup returns CDR1 SGHDT and CDR2 YYEEEE. The CDR3 extends over 14 amino acids. The CDR3 sequence: CASSLFGVNTEAFF. In DNA, the CDR3 is TGTGCCAGCAGCTTATTCGGGGTAAACACTGAAGCTTTCTTT.

This clone was seen a few times. In DNA form, the CDR3 reads TGTGCCAGTAGTATGCTGGGGGCCCTTGAAGCTTTCTTT. It is translated as CASSMLGALEAFF. The chain couples TRBV19 to TRBJ1-1; perhaps TRBD1 as D (6 bases). The ends were cut back, 3 bases at V and 7 bases at J, with 12 bases in the middle. The CDR3 has 13 residues. Germline V gene sequence: CDR1 LNHDA, CDR2 SQIVND (reference sequence). Supplemented by reference TRBV19 and TRBJ1-1, the full variable domain reads DGGITQSPKYLFRKEGQNVTLSCEQNLNHDAMYWYRQDPGQGLRLIYYSQIVNDFQKGDIAEGYSVSREKKESFPLTVTSAQKNPTAFYLCASSMLGALEAFFGQGTRLTVV.

The J gene is TRBJ1-4, the V gene TRBV15; D perhaps matches TRBD1 (6 bases). Germline V gene sequence: CDR1 LNHNV, CDR2 YYDKDF (reference sequence). The CDR3 contains 14 residues. With 3 bases removed from V and 7 bases from J, the gap between germline ends came to 12 bases. The CDR3 is CATSSRDMGEKLFF. The DNA of the CDR3 is TGTGCCACCAGCAGCCGGGACATGGGTGAAAAACTGTTTTTT.

The chain uses TRBV6-5 and TRBJ2-5, with 8 nucleotides matching TRBD1. The better agreement between TRBJ2-7 and the DNA end casts doubt on the J call. CDR3 length: 15 residues. Per the germline V gene, CDR1 is MNHEY and CDR2 is SVGAGI. The CDR3 coding sequence is TGTGCCAGCAGTTCTCCTCCGACAGGGGTCTACGAGCAGTACTTC. Residues: CASSSPPTGVYEQYF.

The genes are TRBV5-6 and TRBJ2-6; D gene uncertain. This CDR3 is built from 13 residues. The germline gives CDR1 SGHDT, CDR2 YYEEEE. V lost 4 bases, J lost 2 bases, and 4 bases lay in between. CDR3: CASSAAGANVLTF. In DNA form, the CDR3 reads TGTGCCAGCAGCGCCGCTGGGGCCAACGTCCTGACTTTC.

In its sample, this clone was seen once. The rearrangement uses TRBV7-2 and TRBJ1-1; the D is unclear. The CDR3 extends over 13 amino acids. V lost 1 base to trimming and J lost 2 bases, with 5 bases between them. Germline V CDR1 and CDR2: SGHTA, FQGNSA. Here the CDR3 DNA reads TGTGCCAGCAGCTTAGGTTACAACACTGAAGCTTTCTTT. It specifies CASSLGYNTEAFF. Full variable domain (outside the CDR3, taken from reference TRBV7-2 and TRBJ1-1): GAGVSQSPSNKVTEKGKDVELRCDPISGHTALYWYRQSLGQGLEFLIYFQGNSAPDKSGLPSDRFSAERTGGSVSTLTIQRTQQEDSAVYLCASSLGYNTEAFFGQGTRLTVV.

The genes are TRBV9 and TRBJ2-6; D perhaps matches TRBD2 (6 bases). The CDR3 is made up of 18 amino acids. The germline gives CDR1 SGDLS, CDR2 YYNGEE. V dropped 2 bases and J dropped 2 bases, with 17 bases sitting between them. CDR3 nucleotides: TGTGCCAGCAGCGTCAACCGCTTAACGGGAGCTGGGGCCAACGTCCTGACTTTC. This sequence encodes CASSVNRLTGAGANVLTF.

CDR3: CAREHRAEKKQETQYF. In DNA form, the CDR3 reads TGCGCCAGGGAACATCGGGCAGAGAAGAAACAAGAGACCCAGTACTTC. The chain is built from TRBV23-1 and TRBJ2-5; the D is unclear. TRBV23-1 counts as an open reading frame of uncertain function. Trimming cost V 9 bases and J 2 bases, with 22 bases left between them. The CDR3 is 16 residues long.

The J gene is TRBJ2-7, the V gene TRBV11-2; TRBD2 matches at 8 bases. After removal of 6 bases from V and 5 bases from J, the junction contained 9 bases not matched to a gene. Germline CDR1 reads SGHAT; CDR2 reads FQNNGV. The CDR3 contains 14 residues. CDR3 protein: CASSPGTSNHEQYF. The CDR3 DNA reads as TGTGCCAGCAGTCCCGGGACTAGTAACCACGAGCAGTACTTC.

This rearrangement joins TRBV5-4 to TRBJ1-1; TRBD1 is a possible D gene (5 bases). CDR3 length: 14 residues. The germline V gene has CDR1 SGHNT and CDR2 YYREEE (reference sequence). V was pared by 6 bases and J by 0 bases, with 12 bases between. CDR3 coding DNA: TGTGCCAGCAACCCACGGGGGGTGAACACTGAAGCTTTCTTT. Protein product: CASNPRGVNTEAFF.

The chain combines TRBV6-5 with TRBJ1-6, with TRBD1 matching over 8 bases. V was pared by 10 bases and J by 7 bases, with 12 bases of the junction left unmatched. CDR3 length: 15 residues. Germline CDR1 MNHEY, CDR2 SVGAGI. CDR3: CATQGQGSWNSPLHF. DNA of the CDR3: TGTGCCACACAAGGACAGGGATCTTGGAATTCACCCCTCCACTTT.

This chain links TRBV11-2 with TRBJ1-2, with a weak D call TRBD1 (6 bases). The V gene lost 5 bases and the J gene lost 4 bases, with 20 bases spanning the gap. This CDR3 region has 16 residues. The germline V gene has CDR1 SGHAT and CDR2 FQNNGV. The CDR3 is CASSQDSFPTVYGYTF. The CDR3 DNA reads as TGTGCCAGCAGCCAGGACAGTTTCCCAACCGTCTATGGCTACACCTTC.